The clone carrying this T cell receptor beta chain was picked up a small number of times. TCRdb re-called the 5' RACE reads through MiXCR, storing one row per CDR3 protein. The sample carries over 40,000 distinct CDR3 sequences, about 19% recorded once. The CDR3 totals 14 residues. The V end lost 7 bases, the J end lost 2 bases, and 15 bases lay between the germline ends. Germline V gives CDR1 SQVTM, CDR2 ANQGSEA. This record belongs to a study of chronic HIV infection and antiretroviral therapy. The source of this sequence is an adult who had HIV and had not received antiretroviral therapy, or was an uninfected healthy control (not recorded which). This rearrangement joins TRBV29-1 to TRBJ2-1; unclear D gene. Sequencing was performed on peripheral blood. The CDR3 bases are TGCAGCGCCCTACTGGCGGTAGCCTACAATGAGCAGTTCTTC. Its protein product is CSALLAVAYNEQFF.